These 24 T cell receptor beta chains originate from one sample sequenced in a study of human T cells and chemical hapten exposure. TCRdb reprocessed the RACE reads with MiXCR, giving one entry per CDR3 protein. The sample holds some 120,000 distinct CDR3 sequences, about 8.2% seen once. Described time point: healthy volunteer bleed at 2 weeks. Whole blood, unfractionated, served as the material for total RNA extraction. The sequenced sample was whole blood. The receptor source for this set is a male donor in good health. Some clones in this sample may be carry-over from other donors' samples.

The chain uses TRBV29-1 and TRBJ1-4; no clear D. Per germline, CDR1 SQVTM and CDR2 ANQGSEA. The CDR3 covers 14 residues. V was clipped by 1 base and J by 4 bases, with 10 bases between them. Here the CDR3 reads CSVEAGKRNEKLFF. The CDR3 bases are TGCAGCGTTGAAGCAGGCAAACGTAATGAAAAACTGTTTTTT. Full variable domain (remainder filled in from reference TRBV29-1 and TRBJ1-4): SAVISQKPSRDICQRGTSLTIQCQVDSQVTMMFWYRQQPGQSLTLIATANQGSEATYESGFVIDKFPISRPNLTFSTLTVSNMSPEDSSIYLCSVEAGKRNEKLFFGSGTQLSVL.

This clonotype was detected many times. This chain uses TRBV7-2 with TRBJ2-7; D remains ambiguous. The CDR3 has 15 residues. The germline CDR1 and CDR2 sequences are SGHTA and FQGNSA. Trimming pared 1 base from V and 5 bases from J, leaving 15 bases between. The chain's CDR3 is CASSLGSAAANEQYF. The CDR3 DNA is TGTGCCAGCAGCTTAGGGTCAGCCGCGGCGAACGAGCAGTACTTC.

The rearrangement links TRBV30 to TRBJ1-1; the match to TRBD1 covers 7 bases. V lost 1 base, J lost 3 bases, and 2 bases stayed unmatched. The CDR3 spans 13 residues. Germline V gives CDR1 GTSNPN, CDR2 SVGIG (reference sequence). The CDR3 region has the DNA TGTGCCTGGAGTGGGACAGGCTACACTGAAGCTTTCTTT. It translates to CAWSGTGYTEAFF.

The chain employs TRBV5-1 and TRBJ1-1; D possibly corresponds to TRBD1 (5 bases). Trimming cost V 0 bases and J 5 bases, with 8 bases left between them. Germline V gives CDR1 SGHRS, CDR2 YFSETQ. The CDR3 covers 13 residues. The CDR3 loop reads CASSLGWGTEAFF. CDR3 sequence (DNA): TGCGCCAGCAGCTTGGGTTGGGGGACTGAAGCTTTCTTT.

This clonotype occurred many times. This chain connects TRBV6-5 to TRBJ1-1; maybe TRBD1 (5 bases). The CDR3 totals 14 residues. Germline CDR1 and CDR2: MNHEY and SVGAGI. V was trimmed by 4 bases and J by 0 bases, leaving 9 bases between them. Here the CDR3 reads CASSSGRMNTEAFF. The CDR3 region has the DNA TGTGCCAGCAGTTCGGGACGGATGAACACTGAAGCTTTCTTT.

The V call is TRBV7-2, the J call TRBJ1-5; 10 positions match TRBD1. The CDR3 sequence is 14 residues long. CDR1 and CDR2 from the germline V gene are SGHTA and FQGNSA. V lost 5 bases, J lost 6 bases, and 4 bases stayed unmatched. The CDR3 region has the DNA TGTGCCAGCAGCGCGACAGGGGGCCTTCAGCCCCAGCATTTT. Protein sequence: CASSATGGLQPQHF.

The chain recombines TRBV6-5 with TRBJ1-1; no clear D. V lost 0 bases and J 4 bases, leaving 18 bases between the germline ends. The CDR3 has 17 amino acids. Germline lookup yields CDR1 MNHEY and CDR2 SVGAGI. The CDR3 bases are TGTGCCAGCAGTTACTCGATGATGGGGAGGGTAGGCACTGAAGCTTTCTTT. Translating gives CASSYSMMGRVGTEAFF.

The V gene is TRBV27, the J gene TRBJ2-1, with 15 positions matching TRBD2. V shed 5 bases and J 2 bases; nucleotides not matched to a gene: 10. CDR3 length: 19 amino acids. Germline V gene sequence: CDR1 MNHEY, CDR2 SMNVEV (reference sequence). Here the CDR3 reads CASSTSGTSGGPAYNEQFF. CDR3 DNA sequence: TGTGCCAGCAGTACCTCCGGGACTAGCGGGGGGCCTGCCTACAATGAGCAGTTCTTC.

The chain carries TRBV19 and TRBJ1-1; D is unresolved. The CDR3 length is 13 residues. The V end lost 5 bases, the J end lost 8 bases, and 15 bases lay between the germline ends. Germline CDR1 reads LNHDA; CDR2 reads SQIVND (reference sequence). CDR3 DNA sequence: TGTGCCAGTAGTCCCTCCGGACGGAACGAAGCTTTCTTT. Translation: CASSPSGRNEAFF.

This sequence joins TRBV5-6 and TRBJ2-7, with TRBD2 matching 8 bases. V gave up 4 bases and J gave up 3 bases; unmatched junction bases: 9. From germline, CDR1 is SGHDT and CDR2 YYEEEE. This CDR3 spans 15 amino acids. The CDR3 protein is CASSMETSGFYEQYF. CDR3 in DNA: TGTGCCAGCAGCATGGAAACTAGCGGTTTCTACGAGCAGTACTTC.

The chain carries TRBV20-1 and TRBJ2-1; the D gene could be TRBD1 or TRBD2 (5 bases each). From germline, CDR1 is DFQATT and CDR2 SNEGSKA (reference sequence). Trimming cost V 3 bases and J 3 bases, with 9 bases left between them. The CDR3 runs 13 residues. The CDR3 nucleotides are TGCAGTGCTAGGGGACCCATCTACAATGAGCAGTTCTTC. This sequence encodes CSARGPIYNEQFF.

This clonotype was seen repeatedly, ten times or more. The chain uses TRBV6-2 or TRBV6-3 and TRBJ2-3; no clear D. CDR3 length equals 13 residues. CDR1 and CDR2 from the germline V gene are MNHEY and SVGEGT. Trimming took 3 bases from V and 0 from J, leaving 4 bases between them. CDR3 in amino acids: CASSYPSTDTQYF. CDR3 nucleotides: TGTGCCAGCAGTTATCCCAGCACAGATACGCAGTATTTT.

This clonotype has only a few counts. The CDR3 nucleotides are TGCAGCGTCTACCAGGGGCTTTGGGGCTACACCTTC. Translated: CSVYQGLWGYTF. The rearrangement joins TRBV29-1 to TRBJ1-2; weak D call: TRBD1 (6 bases). Trimming stripped 6 bases from V and 8 bases from J, with 16 bases between. The germline CDR1 and CDR2 sequences are SQVTM and ANQGSEA. This CDR3 is built from 12 residues.

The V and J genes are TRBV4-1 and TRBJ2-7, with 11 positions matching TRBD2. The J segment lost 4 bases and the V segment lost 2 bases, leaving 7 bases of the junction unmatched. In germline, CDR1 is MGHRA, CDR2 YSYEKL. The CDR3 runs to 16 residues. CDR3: CASSQLTSGREYEQYF. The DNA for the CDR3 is TGCGCCAGCAGCCAACTAACTAGCGGGAGAGAGTACGAGCAGTACTTC.

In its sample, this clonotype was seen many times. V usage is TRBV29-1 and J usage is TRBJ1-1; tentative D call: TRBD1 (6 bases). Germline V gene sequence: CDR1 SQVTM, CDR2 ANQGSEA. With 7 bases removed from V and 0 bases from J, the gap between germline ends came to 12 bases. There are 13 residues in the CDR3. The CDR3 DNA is TGCAGCGCTGGAGGGGGATTGAACACTGAAGCTTTCTTT. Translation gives CSAGGGLNTEAFF.

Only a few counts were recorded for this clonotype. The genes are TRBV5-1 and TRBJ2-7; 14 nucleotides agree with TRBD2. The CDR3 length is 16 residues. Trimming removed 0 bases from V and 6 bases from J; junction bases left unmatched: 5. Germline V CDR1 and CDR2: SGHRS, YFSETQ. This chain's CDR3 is CASSLGLAGGQGEQYF. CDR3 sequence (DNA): TGCGCCAGCAGCTTGGGACTAGCGGGAGGGCAAGGCGAGCAGTACTTC.

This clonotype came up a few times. This chain's CDR3 is CASRPYRENTEAFF. In DNA form, the CDR3 reads TGTGCCAGCAGGCCTTACAGGGAGAACACTGAAGCTTTCTTT. The rearrangement links TRBV12-3 or TRBV12-4 to TRBJ1-1, with D perhaps TRBD1 (6 bases). This CDR3 region has 14 residues. Trimming left V 6 bases short and J 1 base short, with 12 bases between.

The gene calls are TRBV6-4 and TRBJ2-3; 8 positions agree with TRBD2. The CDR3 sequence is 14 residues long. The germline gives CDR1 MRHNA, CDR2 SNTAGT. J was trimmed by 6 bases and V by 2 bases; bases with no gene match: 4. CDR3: CASSDGREADTQYF. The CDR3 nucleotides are TGTGCCAGCAGTGACGGGCGGGAGGCTGATACGCAGTATTTT.

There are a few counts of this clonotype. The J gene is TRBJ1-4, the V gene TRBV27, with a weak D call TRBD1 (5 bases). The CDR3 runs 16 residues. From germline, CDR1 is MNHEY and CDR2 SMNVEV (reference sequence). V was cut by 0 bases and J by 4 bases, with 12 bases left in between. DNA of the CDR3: TGTGCCAGCAGTTTATCGGGGGGACGGAGTAATGAAAAACTGTTTTTT. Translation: CASSLSGGRSNEKLFF.

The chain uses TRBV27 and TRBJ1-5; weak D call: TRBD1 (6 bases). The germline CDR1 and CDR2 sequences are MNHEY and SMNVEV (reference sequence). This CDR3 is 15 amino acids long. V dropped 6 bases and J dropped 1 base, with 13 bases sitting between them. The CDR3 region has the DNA TGTGCCAGCAGCCTCGACAGGTTGAGCAATCAGCCCCAGCATTTT. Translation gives CASSLDRLSNQPQHF.

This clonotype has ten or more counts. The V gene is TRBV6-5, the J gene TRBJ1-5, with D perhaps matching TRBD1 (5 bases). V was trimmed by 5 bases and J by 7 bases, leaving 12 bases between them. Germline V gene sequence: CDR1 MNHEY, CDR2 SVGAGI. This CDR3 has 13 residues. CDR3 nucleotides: TGTGCCAGCAGTCCCACTACAGGCCAGCCCCAGCATTTT. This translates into CASSPTTGQPQHF.

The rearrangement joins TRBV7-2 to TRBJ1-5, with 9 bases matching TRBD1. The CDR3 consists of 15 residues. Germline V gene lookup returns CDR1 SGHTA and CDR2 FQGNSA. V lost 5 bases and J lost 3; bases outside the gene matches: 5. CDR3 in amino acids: CASSLGTGFNQPQHF. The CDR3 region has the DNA TGTGCCAGCAGCCTGGGGACAGGGTTCAATCAGCCCCAGCATTTT. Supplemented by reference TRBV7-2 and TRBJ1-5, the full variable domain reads GAGVSQSPSNKVTEKGKDVELRCDPISGHTALYWYRQSLGQGLEFLIYFQGNSAPDKSGLPSDRFSAERTGGSVSTLTIQRTQQEDSAVYLCASSLGTGFNQPQHFGDGTRLSIL.

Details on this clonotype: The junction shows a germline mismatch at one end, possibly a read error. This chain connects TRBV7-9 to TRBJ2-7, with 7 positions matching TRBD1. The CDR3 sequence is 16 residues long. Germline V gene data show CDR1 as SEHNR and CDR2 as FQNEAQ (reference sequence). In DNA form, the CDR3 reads TGTGCCAGCGGCTTAGACGGCCAGGGGGTTTTTTACGAGCAGTACTTC. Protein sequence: CASGLDGQGVFYEQYF.

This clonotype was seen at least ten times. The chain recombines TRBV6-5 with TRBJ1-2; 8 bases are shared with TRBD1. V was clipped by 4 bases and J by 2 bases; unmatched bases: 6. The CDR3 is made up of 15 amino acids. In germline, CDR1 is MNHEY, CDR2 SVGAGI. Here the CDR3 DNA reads TGTGCCAGCAGTTCCACCGACAGGGGAAACTATGGCTACACCTTC. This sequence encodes CASSSTDRGNYGYTF.